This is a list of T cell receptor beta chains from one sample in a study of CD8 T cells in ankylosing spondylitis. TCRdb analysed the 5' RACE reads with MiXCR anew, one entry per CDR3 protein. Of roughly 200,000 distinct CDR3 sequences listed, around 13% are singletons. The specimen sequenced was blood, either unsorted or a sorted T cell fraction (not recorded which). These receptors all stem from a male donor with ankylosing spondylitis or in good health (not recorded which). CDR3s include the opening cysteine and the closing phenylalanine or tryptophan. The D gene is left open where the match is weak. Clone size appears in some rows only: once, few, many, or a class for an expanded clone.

CDR3: CASSLGTEQETQYF
DNA: TGCGCCAGCAGCCTGGGGACAGAACAAGAGACCCAGTACTTC
D: TRBD1
size: many
V: TRBV5-1
J: TRBJ2-5

CDR3: CASSLAGTGEGYTF
DNA: TGTGCCAGCAGCTTAGCCGGGACAGGGGAAGGCTACACCTTC
D: TRBD1
size: NA
V: TRBV7-9
J: TRBJ1-2

CDR3: CASSLWTGGTGELFF
DNA: TGTGCCAGCAGCTTGTGGACAGGGGGCACCGGGGAGCTGTTTTTT
D: TRBD1
size: few
V: TRBV7-8
J: TRBJ2-2

CDR3: CASSSGLAGGGSSYNEQFF
DNA: TGTGCCAGCAGCTCGGGACTAGCGGGGGGCGGAAGCTCCTACAATGAGCAGTTCTTC
D: TRBD2
size: NA
V: TRBV11-1
J: TRBJ2-1

CDR3: CASQTRRTDYNEQFF
DNA: TGTGCCAGTCAAACACGCCGGACAGACTACAATGAGCAGTTCTTC
D: NA
size: few
V: TRBV19
J: TRBJ2-1

CDR3: CASSQDGGGDTEAFF
DNA: TGCGCCAGCAGCCAAGATGGTGGGGGGGACACTGAAGCTTTCTTT
D: NA
size: NA
V: TRBV4-1
J: TRBJ1-1

CDR3: CASSTGPPTDEQYF
DNA: TGTGCCAGCAGCACGGGACCTCCGACGGACGAGCAGTACTTC
D: NA
size: NA
V: TRBV21-1
J: TRBJ2-7

CDR3: CASGGMGGLNTGELFF
DNA: TGTGCCAGCGGTGGGATGGGGGGGCTGAACACCGGGGAGCTGTTTTTT
D: NA
size: few
V: TRBV2
J: TRBJ2-2

CDR3: CASSPGDRSYNEQFF
DNA: TGCGCCAGCAGCCCGGGGGATAGGTCCTACAATGAGCAGTTCTTC
D: NA
size: few
V: TRBV5-1
J: TRBJ2-1

CDR3: CASSERSGAYNEQFF
DNA: TGTGCCAGCAGTGAGAGGAGCGGGGCTTACAATGAGCAGTTCTTC
D: TRBD2
size: many
V: TRBV6-4
J: TRBJ2-1

CDR3: CASSLEDRVEETQYF
DNA: TGCGCCAGCAGCTTGGAGGACCGAGTTGAGGAGACCCAGTACTTC
D: NA
size: few
V: TRBV5-1
J: TRBJ2-5

CDR3: CASSSGQGTGELFF
DNA: TGTGCCAGCAGCTCGGGACAGGGGACCGGGGAGCTGTTTTTT
D: TRBD1
size: many
V: TRBV7-9
J: TRBJ2-2

CDR3: CSARGEVTVSYTQYF
DNA: TGCAGTGCTAGGGGGGAGGTGACGGTATCGTATACGCAGTATTTT
D: NA
size: NA
V: TRBV20-1
J: TRBJ2-3

CDR3: CASSGGTGKGTEAFF
DNA: TGTGCCAGCAGTGGCGGGACAGGGAAAGGCACTGAAGCTTTCTTT
D: TRBD1
size: few
V: TRBV6-4
J: TRBJ1-1

CDR3: CASIIKGSPSHYNEQFF
DNA: TGTGCCAGCATCATTAAGGGTTCCCCCTCGCACTACAATGAGCAGTTCTTC
D: NA
size: NA
V: TRBV27
J: TRBJ2-1

CDR3: CASSLALADTQYF
DNA: TGTGCCAGCAGTTTAGCGCTGGCGGATACGCAGTATTTT
D: NA
size: NA
V: TRBV12-3/TRBV12-4
J: TRBJ2-3

CDR3: CSVEPRVGYTF
DNA: TGCAGCGTTGAGCCCAGGGTTGGCTACACCTTC
D: NA
size: NA
V: TRBV29-1
J: TRBJ1-2

CDR3: CSVKGQGLAYGYTF
DNA: TGCAGCGTGAAAGGACAGGGGCTGGCCTATGGCTACACCTTC
D: TRBD1
size: NA
V: TRBV29-1
J: TRBJ1-2

CDR3: CASKPLSGDTDTQYF
DNA: TGTGCCAGCAAGCCGCTCAGCGGCGACACAGATACGCAGTATTTT
D: NA
size: few
V: TRBV6-1
J: TRBJ2-3

CDR3: CASSLMEMANEKLFF
DNA: TGTGCCAGCAGTTTAATGGAAATGGCTAATGAAAAACTGTTTTTT
D: NA
size: NA
V: TRBV12-3/TRBV12-4
J: TRBJ1-4

CDR3: CASSQLKMRSHPYEQYF
DNA: TGTGCCAGCAGCCAACTAAAGATGCGGAGTCACCCTTACGAGCAGTACTTC
D: NA
size: few
V: TRBV7-2
J: TRBJ2-7

CDR3: CASSYLQGGEKLFF
DNA: TGTGCCAGCAGTTACCTGCAGGGGGGGGAAAAACTGTTTTTT
D: TRBD1
size: NA
V: TRBV6-5
J: TRBJ1-4

CDR3: CASRTGGRGSNQPQHF
DNA: TGTGCCAGCAGAACAGGGGGCAGGGGTAGCAATCAGCCCCAGCATTTT
D: TRBD1
size: few
V: TRBV2
J: TRBJ1-5

CDR3: CASSFQLLAASTDTQYF
DNA: TGTGCCAGCAGCTTCCAATTACTGGCGGCCAGCACAGATACGCAGTATTTT
D: NA
size: few
V: TRBV7-8
J: TRBJ2-3

CDR3: CASIEILGVYNEQFF
DNA: TGTGCCAGCATTGAGATATTGGGGGTTTACAATGAGCAGTTCTTC
D: NA
size: NA
V: TRBV6-1
J: TRBJ2-1

CDR3: CASSEMLGEETQYF
DNA: TGTGCCAGCAGTGAAATGCTGGGGGAAGAGACCCAGTACTTC
D: NA
size: NA
V: TRBV2
J: TRBJ2-5

CDR3: CASSSDRLSYEQYF
DNA: TGTGCCAGCAGCTCGGACAGGCTCTCCTACGAGCAGTACTTC
D: TRBD1
size: few
V: TRBV5-5
J: TRBJ2-7

CDR3: CASSRGVYSNQPQHF
DNA: TGTGCCAGCAGCCGGGGCGTGTATAGCAATCAGCCCCAGCATTTT
D: NA
size: many
V: TRBV12-3/TRBV12-4
J: TRBJ1-5

CDR3: CSASLLGEPYEQYF
DNA: TGCAGTGCTAGTTTACTCGGGGAGCCCTACGAGCAGTACTTC
D: NA
size: NA
V: TRBV20-1
J: TRBJ2-7

CDR3: CASSSTPGPAGEQYF
DNA: TGTGCCAGCAGTTCGACTCCGGGCCCAGCGGGGGAGCAGTACTTC
D: TRBD2
size: few
V: TRBV12-3/TRBV12-4
J: TRBJ2-7

CDR3: CSAEGGTSLFGELFF
DNA: TGCAGTGCGGAAGGGGGGACTAGTCTTTTCGGGGAGCTGTTTTTT
D: TRBD2
size: NA
V: TRBV20-1
J: TRBJ2-2

CDR3: CATTAAPNTEAFF
DNA: TGTGCCACCACGGCCGCTCCGAACACTGAAGCTTTCTTT
D: NA
size: NA
V: TRBV19
J: TRBJ1-1

CDR3: CATSSGFYEQYF
DNA: TGTGCCACCAGTTCCGGTTTCTACGAGCAGTACTTC
D: NA
size: few
V: TRBV15
J: TRBJ2-7

CDR3: CASGLQQGAEKLFF
DNA: TGTGCTAGTGGTTTGCAACAGGGTGCCGAAAAACTGTTTTTT
D: NA
size: few
V: TRBV12-5
J: TRBJ1-4

CDR3: CASSPRQANYGYTF
DNA: TGTGCCAGCTCTCCGAGACAGGCTAACTATGGCTACACCTTC
D: NA
size: few
V: TRBV6-1
J: TRBJ1-2

CDR3: CASSYSSARDAFF
DNA: TGTGCCAGCAGTTACTCGAGTGCAAGGGACGCTTTCTTT
D: NA
size: few
V: TRBV6-5
J: TRBJ1-1

CDR3: CASSPGGADGYTF
DNA: TGTGCCAGCAGTCCAGGGGGTGCGGATGGCTACACCTTC
D: TRBD1
size: NA
V: TRBV27
J: TRBJ1-2

CDR3: CASSLLAWELFF
DNA: TGTGCCAGCAGTTTGTTGGCCTGGGAGCTGTTTTTT
D: NA
size: NA
V: TRBV28
J: TRBJ2-2

CDR3: CASSLASPRVYTF
DNA: TGTGCCAGCAGCTTAGCGTCTCCGAGGGTCTACACCTTC
D: NA
size: few
V: TRBV7-9
J: TRBJ1-2

CDR3: CASSLGVPGANVLTF
DNA: TGTGCCAGCAGTTTGGGGGTACCTGGGGCCAACGTCCTGACTTTC
D: NA
size: NA
V: TRBV27
J: TRBJ2-6

CDR3: CASSLAGGTQYF
DNA: TGCGCCAGCAGCTTGGCCGGGGGGACCCAGTACTTC
D: NA
size: NA
V: TRBV5-1
J: TRBJ2-5

CDR3: CASSHPARGTDTQYF
DNA: TGCGCCAGCAGCCACCCAGCGAGGGGCACAGATACGCAGTATTTT
D: NA
size: NA
V: TRBV4-1
J: TRBJ2-3

CDR3: CASSLPTGGFPEAFF
DNA: TGTGCCAGCAGTCTCCCGACAGGGGGCTTCCCTGAAGCTTTCTTT
D: TRBD1
size: NA
V: TRBV2
J: TRBJ1-1

CDR3: CASSDRRGGRSTGELFF
DNA: TGTGCCAGCAGCGATCGTAGGGGGGGGAGAAGCACCGGGGAGCTGTTTTTT
D: NA
size: few
V: TRBV9
J: TRBJ2-2

CDR3: CSARDLGGGALNEQYF
DNA: TGCAGTGCTAGAGATCTGGGCGGGGGGGCTCTCAACGAGCAGTACTTC
D: TRBD2
size: many
V: TRBV20-1
J: TRBJ2-7